This TCR beta chain was recovered during a study of blood T cell repertoires in COVID-19. Study-wide background: Samples taken during acute and convalescent COVID-19 were collected in the United States, Italy and Spain. From T cells, B-cell-depleted T cells, or PBMCs came the material, which was cDNA or gDNA.

In the study's own analysis: It was from reference gene primer amplification that nucleated cell counts were estimated. Some clones are missing from TCRdb's copy, which holds only in-frame ones; the method was immunoSEQ multiplex PCR. V, J and clone size derive from that table, while D and trimming were established from the DNA sequence. Altogether 250,000 to 300,000 clones are present, approximately 85% being singletons, with the ten largest covering 11%. This CDR3 spans 15 amino acids. CDR1 and CDR2 from the germline V gene are MNHEY and SVGAGI. The V gene end was trimmed by 5 bases and the J gene end by 0 bases; junction bases not matched to a gene: 6.

J is TRBJ1-1 and V is TRBV6-5; TRBD1 matches 7 bases. Sequenced: peripheral blood. This TCR was sampled from a woman aged 70-85 years with acute or convalescent COVID-19. CDR3 residues: CASSRLQGLNTEAFF. For the CDR3, the DNA is TGTGCCAGCAGTAGATTACAGGGGTTGAACACTGAAGCTTTCTTT.